The present T cell receptor beta chain was sequenced within a study of blood T cell repertoires in COVID-19 (dated by TCRdb to between 2020 and 2021). Looking at the study overall: The collaborator samples originated in the United States, Italy and Spain and spanned the acute and convalescent phases of COVID-19. The repertoires were released in a freely available public database intended as a resource for research on the immune response to SARS-CoV-2. A de-identified subject ID, COVID-19 status, age in years and sex were almost always included in the sample metadata. The prospective study material was composed of cDNA or gDNA derived from T cells, B-cell-depleted T cells, or PBMCs. The samples were drawn from two sources: the first 160 participants of the ongoing ImmuneRACE study, and 1,000 to 1,500 subjects contributed by 6 global collaborators. Where available, HLA class I and class II types were obtained from metadata supplied by the sample provider rather than from assay-based typing. Deeply sampled blood TCRbeta repertoires from subjects exposed to, actively infected with, or recovered from COVID-19 were included in the dataset.

This clone was found a few times. The target of this receptor is not known. Base qualities are not at hand, and no much larger clone is one base apart. The immunoSEQ Assay, a bias-controlled multiplex PCR, was used to amplify TCRbeta CDR3 regions from genomic DNA. In the source study's methods: The number of nucleated cells in each sample was estimated from the amplification of reference gene primers within the assay. To quantify the absolute abundance of each unique TCRbeta CDR3 rearrangement, sequence reads were collapsed and filtered. For each sample, productive Simpson clonality was calculated by taking the square root of Simpson's diversity index across productive rearrangements. The immuneACCESS repertoire file appears here via TCRdb, limited to in-frame rearrangements. These files lack a portion of the clones; in checked studies, under half of the deficit traces to unresolved V genes, and the cause of the others is not known. V and J calls and clone size are given by that table; D and trimming were obtained from the DNA. The sample table records 250,000 or so clones; over 75% of these occur just once. The ten largest account for approximately 1.6% of the sample.

Findings and caveats that apply to the study as a whole: The amount of clinical and demographic metadata varied by source and participant and was provided uncurated.

Participants in the prospective study were enrolled through a virtual design, were aged roughly 18 to 90 years, and lived in 20 to 30 United States geographic areas. Cohort assignment in the prospective study relied on participant-reported clinical history from a screening survey and a study questionnaire. Recovered participants in ImmuneRACE Cohort 3 were defined by two consecutive negative NP/OP PCR tests, clearance by a healthcare professional, or resolution of symptoms. In the prospective study, whole blood, serum and a nasopharyngeal or oropharyngeal swab were collected from each participant by mobile phlebotomists. Over an approximately 2-month period, participants in the prospective study had the option of providing additional blood draws and questionnaires. Blood samples from the prospective study were shipped frozen or at room temperature prior to DNA extraction. Trimming costs V 7 bases and J 1 base, and their ends lie 10 bases apart. The CDR3 has 14 amino acids, counting the end cysteine and phenylalanine. The sequence is cut down to CDR3 DNA, 42 bases in frame from base 1. CDR1 and CDR2, looked up from the germline V gene (reference sequence), are LGHDT and YNNKEL.

The receptor was derived from a man aged 35-49 years who had recovered from COVID-19. The V and J segments used are TRBV3-1 (or the pseudogene TRBV3-2) and TRBJ1-4; the D gene is perhaps TRBD1, on 5 matching bases. Sample: PBMCs or T cells enriched from blood (not recorded which). The DNA reads TGTGCCAGCAAAAAGGGGATAACTAATGAAAAACTGTTTTTT. The translation is CASKKGITNEKLFF.